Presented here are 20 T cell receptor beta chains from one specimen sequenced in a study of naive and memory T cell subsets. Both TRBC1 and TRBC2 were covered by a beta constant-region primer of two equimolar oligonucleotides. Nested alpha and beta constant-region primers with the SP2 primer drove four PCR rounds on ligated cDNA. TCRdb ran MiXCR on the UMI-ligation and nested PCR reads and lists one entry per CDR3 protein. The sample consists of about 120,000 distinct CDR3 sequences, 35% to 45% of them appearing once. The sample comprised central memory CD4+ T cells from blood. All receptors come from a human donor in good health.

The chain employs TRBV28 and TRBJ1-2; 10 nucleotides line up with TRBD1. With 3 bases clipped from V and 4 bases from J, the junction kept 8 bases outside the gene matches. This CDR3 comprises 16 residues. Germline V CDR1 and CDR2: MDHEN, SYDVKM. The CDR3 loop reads CASSFPPGTGVYGYTF. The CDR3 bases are TGTGCCAGCAGTTTCCCCCCCGGGACAGGGGTCTATGGCTACACCTTC.

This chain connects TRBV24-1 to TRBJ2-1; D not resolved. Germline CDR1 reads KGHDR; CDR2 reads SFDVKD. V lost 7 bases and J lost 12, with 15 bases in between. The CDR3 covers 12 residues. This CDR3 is CATSDRLGGQFF. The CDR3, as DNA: TGTGCCACCAGCGATAGACTGGGTGGGCAGTTCTTC.

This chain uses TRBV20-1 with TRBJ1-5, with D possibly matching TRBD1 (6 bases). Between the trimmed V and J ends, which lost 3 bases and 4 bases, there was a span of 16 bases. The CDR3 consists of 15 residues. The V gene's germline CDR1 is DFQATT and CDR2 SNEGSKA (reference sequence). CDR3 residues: CSASLGGAVNQPQHF. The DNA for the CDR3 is TGCAGTGCTAGCCTGGGGGGGGCTGTTAATCAGCCCCAGCATTTT.

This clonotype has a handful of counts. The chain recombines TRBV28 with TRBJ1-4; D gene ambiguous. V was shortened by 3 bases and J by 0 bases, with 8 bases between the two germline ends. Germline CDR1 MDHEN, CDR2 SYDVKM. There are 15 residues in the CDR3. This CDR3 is CASSLLSSTNEKLFF. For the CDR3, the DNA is TGTGCCAGCAGTTTGTTGAGCTCAACTAATGAAAAACTGTTTTTT.

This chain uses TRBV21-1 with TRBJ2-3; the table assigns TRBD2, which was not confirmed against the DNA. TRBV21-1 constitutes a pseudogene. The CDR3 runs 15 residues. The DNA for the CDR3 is TGTGCCAGCAGCGACTGGGGGAGGGCCACAGATACGCAGTATTTT. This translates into CASSDWGRATDTQYF.

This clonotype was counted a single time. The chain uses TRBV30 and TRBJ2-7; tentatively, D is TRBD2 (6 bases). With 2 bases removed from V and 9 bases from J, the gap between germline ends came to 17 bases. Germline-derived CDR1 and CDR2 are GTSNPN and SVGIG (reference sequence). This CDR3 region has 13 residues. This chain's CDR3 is CAWSREFPGGQYF. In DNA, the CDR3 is TGTGCCTGGAGTCGGGAGTTTCCCGGGGGGCAGTACTTC.

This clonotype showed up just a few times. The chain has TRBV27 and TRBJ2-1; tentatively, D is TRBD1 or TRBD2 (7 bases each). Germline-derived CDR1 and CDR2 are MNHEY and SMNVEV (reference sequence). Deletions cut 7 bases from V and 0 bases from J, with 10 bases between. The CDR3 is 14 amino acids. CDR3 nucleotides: TGTGCCAGCACCAGGGGGGGCTCCTACAATGAGCAGTTCTTC. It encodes CASTRGGSYNEQFF.

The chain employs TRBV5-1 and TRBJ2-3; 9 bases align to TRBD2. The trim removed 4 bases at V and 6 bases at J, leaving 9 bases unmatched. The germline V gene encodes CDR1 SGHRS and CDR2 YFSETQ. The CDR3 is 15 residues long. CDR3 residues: CASSRLAAQGDTQYF. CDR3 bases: TGCGCCAGCAGCCGACTAGCGGCCCAGGGTGATACGCAGTATTTT. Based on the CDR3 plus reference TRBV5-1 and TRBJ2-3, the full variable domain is KAGVTQTPRYLIKTRGQQVTLSCSPISGHRSVSWYQQTPGQGLQFLFEYFSETQRNKGNFPGRFSGRQFSNSRSEMNVSTLELGDSALYLCASSRLAAQGDTQYFGPGTRLTVL.

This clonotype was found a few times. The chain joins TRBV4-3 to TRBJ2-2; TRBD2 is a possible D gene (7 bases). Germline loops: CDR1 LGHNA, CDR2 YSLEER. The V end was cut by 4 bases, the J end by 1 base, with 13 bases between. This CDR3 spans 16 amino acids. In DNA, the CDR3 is TGCGCCAGCAGCCTAGGGGGGGCCGAGAACACCGGGGAGCTGTTTTTT. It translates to CASSLGGAENTGELFF.

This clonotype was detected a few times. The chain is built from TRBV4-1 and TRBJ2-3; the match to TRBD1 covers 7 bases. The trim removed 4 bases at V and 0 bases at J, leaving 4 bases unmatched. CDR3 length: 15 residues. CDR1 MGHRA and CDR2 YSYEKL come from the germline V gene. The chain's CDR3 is CASSLDRVSTDTQYF. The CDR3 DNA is TGCGCCAGCAGCCTCGACAGGGTTAGCACAGATACGCAGTATTTT.

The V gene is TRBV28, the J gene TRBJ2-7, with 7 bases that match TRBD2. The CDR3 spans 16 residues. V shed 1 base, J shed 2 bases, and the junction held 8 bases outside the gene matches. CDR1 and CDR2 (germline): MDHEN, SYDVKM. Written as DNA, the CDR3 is TGTGCCAGCAGTTTATATACGGGAGGTTCCACCTACGAGCAGTACTTC. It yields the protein CASSLYTGGSTYEQYF.

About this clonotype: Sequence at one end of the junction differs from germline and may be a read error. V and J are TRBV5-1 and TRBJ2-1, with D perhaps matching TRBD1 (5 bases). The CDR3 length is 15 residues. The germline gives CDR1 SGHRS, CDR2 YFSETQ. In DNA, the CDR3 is TGCGCCAGCAGCTTGGAACAGGCCTCCTTCAATGAGCAGTTCTTC. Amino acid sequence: CASSLEQASFNEQFF.

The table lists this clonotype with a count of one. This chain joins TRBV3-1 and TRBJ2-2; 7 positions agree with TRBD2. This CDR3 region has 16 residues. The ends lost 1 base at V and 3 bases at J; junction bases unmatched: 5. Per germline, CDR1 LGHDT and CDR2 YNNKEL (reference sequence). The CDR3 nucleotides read TGTGCCAGCAGCCAAGGTGGGAGGGCGTACACCGGGGAGCTGTTTTTT. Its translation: CASSQGGRAYTGELFF.

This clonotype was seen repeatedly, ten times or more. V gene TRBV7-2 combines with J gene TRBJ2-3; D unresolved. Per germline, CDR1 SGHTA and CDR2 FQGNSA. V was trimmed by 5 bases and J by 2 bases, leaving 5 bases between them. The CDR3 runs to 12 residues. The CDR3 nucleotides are TGTGCCAGCAGCCATTACACAGATACGCAGTATTTT. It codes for CASSHYTDTQYF.

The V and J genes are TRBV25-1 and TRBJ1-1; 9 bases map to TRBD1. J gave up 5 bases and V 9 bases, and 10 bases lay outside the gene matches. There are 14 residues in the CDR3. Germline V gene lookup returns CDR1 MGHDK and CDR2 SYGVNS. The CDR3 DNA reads TGTGCCAGTTCGACAGGGGGAGGAAAAACTGAAGCTTTCTTT. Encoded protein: CASSTGGGKTEAFF.

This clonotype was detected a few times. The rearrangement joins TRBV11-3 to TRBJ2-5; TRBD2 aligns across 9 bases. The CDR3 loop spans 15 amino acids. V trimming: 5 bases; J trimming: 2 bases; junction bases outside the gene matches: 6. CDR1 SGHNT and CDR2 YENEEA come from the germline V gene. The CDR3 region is CASSVTSGSQETQYF. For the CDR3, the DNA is TGTGCCAGCAGCGTGACTAGCGGTTCACAAGAGACCCAGTACTTC.

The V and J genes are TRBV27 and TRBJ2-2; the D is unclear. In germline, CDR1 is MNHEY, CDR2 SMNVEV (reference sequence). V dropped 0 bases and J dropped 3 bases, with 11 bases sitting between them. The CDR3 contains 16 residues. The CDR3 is CASSLSALGYTGELFF. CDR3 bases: TGTGCCAGCAGTTTATCTGCGTTGGGGTACACCGGGGAGCTGTTTTTT.

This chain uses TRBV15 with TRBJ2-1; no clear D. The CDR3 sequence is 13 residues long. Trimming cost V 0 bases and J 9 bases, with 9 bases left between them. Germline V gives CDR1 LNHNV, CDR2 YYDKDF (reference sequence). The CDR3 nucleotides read TGTGCCACCAGCAGAGAAGAGCGTCGTGAGCAGTTCTTC. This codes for CATSREERREQFF.

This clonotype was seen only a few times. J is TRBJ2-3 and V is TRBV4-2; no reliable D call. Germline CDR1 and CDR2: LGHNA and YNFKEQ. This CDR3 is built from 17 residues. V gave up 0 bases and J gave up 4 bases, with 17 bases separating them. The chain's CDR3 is CASSQDRLRTISDTQYF. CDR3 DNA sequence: TGTGCCAGCAGCCAAGATCGCCTCCGGACCATATCAGATACGCAGTATTTT.

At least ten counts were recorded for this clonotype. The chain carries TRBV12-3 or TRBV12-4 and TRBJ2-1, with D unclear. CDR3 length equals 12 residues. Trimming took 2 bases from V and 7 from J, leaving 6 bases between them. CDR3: CASSLSWNEQFF. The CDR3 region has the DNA TGTGCCAGCAGTTTAAGCTGGAATGAGCAGTTCTTC.